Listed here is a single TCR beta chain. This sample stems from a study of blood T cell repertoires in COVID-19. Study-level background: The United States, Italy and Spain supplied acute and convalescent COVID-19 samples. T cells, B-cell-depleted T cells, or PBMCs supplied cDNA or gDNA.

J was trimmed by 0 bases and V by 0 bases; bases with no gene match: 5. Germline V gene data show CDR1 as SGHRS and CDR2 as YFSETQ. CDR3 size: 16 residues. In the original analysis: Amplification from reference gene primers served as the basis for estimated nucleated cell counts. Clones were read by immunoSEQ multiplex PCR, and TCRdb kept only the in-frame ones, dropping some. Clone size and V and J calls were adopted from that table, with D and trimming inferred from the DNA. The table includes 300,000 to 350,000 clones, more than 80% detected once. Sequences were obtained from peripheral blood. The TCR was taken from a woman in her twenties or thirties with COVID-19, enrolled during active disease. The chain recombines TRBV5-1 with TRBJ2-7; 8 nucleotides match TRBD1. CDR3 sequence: CASSLAFGTGSYEQYF. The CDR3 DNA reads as TGCGCCAGCAGCTTGGCCTTTGGGACAGGCTCCTACGAGCAGTACTTC.